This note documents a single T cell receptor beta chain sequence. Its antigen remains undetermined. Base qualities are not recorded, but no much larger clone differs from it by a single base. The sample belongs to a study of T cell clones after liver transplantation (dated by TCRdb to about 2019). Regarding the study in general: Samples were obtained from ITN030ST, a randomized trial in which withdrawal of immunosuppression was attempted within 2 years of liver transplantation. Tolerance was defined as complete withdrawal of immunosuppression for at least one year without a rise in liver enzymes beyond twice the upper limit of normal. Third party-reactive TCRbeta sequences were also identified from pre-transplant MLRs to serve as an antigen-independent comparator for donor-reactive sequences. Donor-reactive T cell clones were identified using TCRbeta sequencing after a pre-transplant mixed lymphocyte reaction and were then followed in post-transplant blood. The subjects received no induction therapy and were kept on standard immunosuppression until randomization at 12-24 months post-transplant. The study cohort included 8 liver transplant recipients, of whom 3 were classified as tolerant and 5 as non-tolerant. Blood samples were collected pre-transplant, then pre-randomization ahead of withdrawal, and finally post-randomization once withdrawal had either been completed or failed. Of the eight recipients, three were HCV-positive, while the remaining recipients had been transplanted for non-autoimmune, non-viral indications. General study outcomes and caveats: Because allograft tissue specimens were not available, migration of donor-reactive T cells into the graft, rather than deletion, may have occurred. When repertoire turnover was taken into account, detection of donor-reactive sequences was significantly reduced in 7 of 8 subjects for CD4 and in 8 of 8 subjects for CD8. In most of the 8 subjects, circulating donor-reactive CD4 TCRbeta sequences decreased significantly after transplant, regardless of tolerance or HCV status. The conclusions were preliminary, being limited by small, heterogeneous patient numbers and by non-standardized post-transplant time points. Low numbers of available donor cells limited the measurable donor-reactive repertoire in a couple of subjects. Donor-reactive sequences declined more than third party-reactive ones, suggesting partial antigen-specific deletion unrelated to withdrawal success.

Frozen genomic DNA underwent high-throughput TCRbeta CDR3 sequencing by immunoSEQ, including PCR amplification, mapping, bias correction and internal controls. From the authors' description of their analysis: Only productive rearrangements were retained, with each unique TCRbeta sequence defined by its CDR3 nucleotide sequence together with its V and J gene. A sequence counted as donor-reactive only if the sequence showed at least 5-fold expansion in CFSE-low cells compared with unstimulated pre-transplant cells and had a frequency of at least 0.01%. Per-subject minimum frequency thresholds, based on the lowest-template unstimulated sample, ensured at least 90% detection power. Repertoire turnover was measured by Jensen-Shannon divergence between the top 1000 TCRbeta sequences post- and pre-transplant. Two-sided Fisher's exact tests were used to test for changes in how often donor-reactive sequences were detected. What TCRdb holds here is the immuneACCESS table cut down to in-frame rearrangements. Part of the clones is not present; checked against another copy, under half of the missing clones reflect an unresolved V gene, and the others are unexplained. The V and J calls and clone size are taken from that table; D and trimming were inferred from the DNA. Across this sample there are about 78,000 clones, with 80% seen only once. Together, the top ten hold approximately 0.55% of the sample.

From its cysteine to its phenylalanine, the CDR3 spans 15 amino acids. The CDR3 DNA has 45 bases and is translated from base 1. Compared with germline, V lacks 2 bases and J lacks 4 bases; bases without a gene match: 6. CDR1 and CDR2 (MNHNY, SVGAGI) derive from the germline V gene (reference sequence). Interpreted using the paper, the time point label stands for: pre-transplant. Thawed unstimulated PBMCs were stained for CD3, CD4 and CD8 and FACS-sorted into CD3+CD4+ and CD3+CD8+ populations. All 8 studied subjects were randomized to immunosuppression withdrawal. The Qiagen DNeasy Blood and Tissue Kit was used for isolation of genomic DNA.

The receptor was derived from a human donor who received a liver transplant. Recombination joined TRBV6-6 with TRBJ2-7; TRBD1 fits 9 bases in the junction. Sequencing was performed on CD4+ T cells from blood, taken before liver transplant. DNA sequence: TGTGCCAGCAGTTACAAACGGGACAGGGCTTACGAGCAGTACTTC. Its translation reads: CASSYKRDRAYEQYF.